Reported below is one T cell receptor beta chain. The antigen it recognizes is unknown. Per-nucleotide qualities are absent, and no much larger clonotype sits a single base away. Counted from cysteine to phenylalanine, this CDR3 has 13 amino acids. Only CDR3 DNA remains: 39 bases, in frame from the first base. V is cut back by 6 bases and J by 6 bases, with 4 bases in the junction unmatched. Reading the germline V gene gives CDR1 LGHNT and CDR2 FRNRAP. TCRbeta CDR3 regions were amplified from genomic DNA by means of the immunoSEQ Assay, a bias-controlled multiplex PCR. The original methods were these. The number of nucleated cells in each sample was estimated by amplification of reference gene primers within the assay. Sequence reads were collapsed and filtered to measure the absolute abundance of every unique TCRbeta CDR3 rearrangement. For each sample, productive Simpson clonality was calculated as the square root of Simpson's diversity index across productive rearrangements. Sourced from immuneACCESS, this table was stored by TCRdb with only in-frame sequences that have V and J called. A share of the clones is absent; for the studies checked, an unresolved V gene accounts for under half, and the remainder has no known explanation. Clone size and V and J calls were adopted from that table, with D and trimming inferred from the DNA. Present in this sample are 50,000 or so clones, around 89% of which were seen just once. The ten biggest clones cover approximately 13% of the sample.

Whole blood was collected in K2EDTA tubes by collaborating institutions according to the institutions' own protocols. For TCRbeta analysis, collaborators shipped samples in one of three forms: frozen whole blood, isolated PBMCs, or DNA extracted from either of those sample types. This sample stems from a study of blood T cell repertoires in COVID-19 (TCRdb year 2020). For the wider study: The collaborator samples originated in the United States, Italy and Spain and spanned the acute and convalescent phases of COVID-19. The material from the prospective study consisted of cDNA or gDNA derived from T cells, B-cell-depleted T cells, or PBMCs. The dataset comprised deeply sampled blood TCRbeta repertoires from subjects exposed to, actively infected with, or recovered from COVID-19. The repertoires were released in a freely available public database intended as a resource for research on the immune response to SARS-CoV-2. Samples came from the ongoing ImmuneRACE study (first 160 participants) plus 1,254 subjects from 6 global collaborators. The sample metadata nearly always contained a de-identified subject ID, COVID-19 status, age in years and sex. Where available, HLA class I and class II types were obtained from metadata supplied by the sample provider rather than from assay-based typing.

Points the paper makes about the study in general: The amount of clinical and demographic metadata varied by source and participant and was provided uncurated.

The TCR comes from a man aged 55 to 70 with active COVID-19. The sequence joins TRBV12-5 to TRBJ2-1; TRBD1 matches 8 bases in the middle. The sequenced sample was peripheral blood. The CDR3 here reads CASGVGTGNEQFF. The DNA sequence reads TGTGCTAGTGGCGTCGGGACAGGCAATGAGCAGTTCTTC. Full variable domain (CDR3 extended with the reference TRBV12-5 and TRBJ2-1 proteins): DARVTQTPRHKVTEMGQEVTMRCQPILGHNTVFWYRQTMMQGLELLAYFRNRAPLDDSGMPKDRFSAEMPDATLATLKIQPSEPRDSAVYFCASGVGTGNEQFFGPGTRLTVL.